In its sample, the clone carrying this T cell receptor beta chain was seen a few times. This sample is drawn from a study of preoperative IRX-2 immunotherapy in early breast cancer. The method was immunoSEQ multiplex PCR; TCRdb's version includes in-frame clones alone and lacks a portion of them. This sample yields more than 35,000 clones, of which around three quarters are seen a single time; over 1% belongs to the top ten. CDR1 is SSHAT, CDR2 FNYEAQ, per germline (reference sequence). There are 14 residues in the CDR3. The V gene lost 5 bases and the J gene lost 4 bases, with 15 bases spanning the gap. Treatment denoted: preoperative locoregional IRX-2 cytokine immunotherapy. Samples came from a phase Ib trial of preoperative locoregional IRX-2 cytokine immunotherapy.

The specimen comprised tumor tissue, sampled after IRX-2 immunotherapy. The V gene is TRBV7-7, the J gene TRBJ2-7; D is tentatively TRBD1 or TRBD2 (6 bases each). This clonotype was obtained from a human donor with breast cancer. CDR3 residues: CASSGGLARYEQYF. CDR3 coding DNA: TGTGCCAGCAGCGGGGGCCTAGCGCGTTACGAGCAGTACTTC.